This T cell receptor (beta chain) was identified in a study of early T cells in non-severe SARS-CoV-2 infection (dated by TCRdb to about 2021). Describing the broader study: TCR sequencing used bulk RNA from unsorted whole blood, so alpha and beta chains could not be paired. The research as a whole found: VDJdb matching was skewed toward anti-spike CD8 responses and likely underestimated virus-specific expansions by missing private and CD4 specificities.

This clonotype was counted ten times or more. The antigen this receptor binds is unknown. The sample holds no much larger clone one base away, and base qualities are not on file. Receptor libraries were prepared by 5' RACE. Sequencing took place on a NextSeq 500. To correct for sequencing error and PCR bias, the TCR library protocol tagged individual cDNA molecules with unique molecular identifiers. Both TCR alpha and beta chains were sequenced, and tight co-correlation was observed between alpha and beta sequence abundances in each sample. The original methods were these. Decombinator V4 was used to perform V gene, J gene and CDR3 annotation of TCR sequences. TCRs were defined as expanded if a significant change between any two time points was detected under a Poisson model with p below 0.0001. Abundances of TCRs were expressed as counts per million after normalisation to the total number of TCRs sequenced in each sample. MAIT TCRs were defined by TRAV1-2 paired with TRAJ12, TRAJ20 or TRAJ33, and iNKT TCRs by TRAV10 paired with TRAJ18. VDJdb, accessed 1 November 2021, was searched for CMV, EBV and SARS-CoV-2 annotated TCRs, with TCRs annotated for multiple antigens excluded. The public sequencing data were trimmed at Q25 with fastp and processed into clonotypes with MiXCR by TCRdb, which kept only in-frame beta chains. Rows merge per CDR3 protein into single entries with the most common DNA and genes. The V and J calls and clone size come from TCRdb's table, not from the authors' own analysis. This sample has tens of thousands of distinct CDR3 sequences in its table, and 11% of those were observed once. About 9.4% of the sample goes to the ten largest clones.

This was a case-control study nested in a cohort of healthcare workers in London, UK, who had nasopharyngeal swab PCR tests and blood samples taken every week. Healthcare workers were recruited during the week of the UK lockdown, between 23 and 31 March 2020, and followed weekly for up to roughly 15 weeks. The CDR3 has 17 amino acids, counting the end cysteine and phenylalanine. The CDR3 DNA has 51 bases and is translated from base 1. Based on the germline V gene, the CDR1 and CDR2 sequences are MDHEN and SYDVKM. Trimming at the junction amounts to 6 bases on V and 0 bases on J, and the germline ends lie 18 bases apart.

Sample: whole blood. This clonotype was obtained from an adult who was a healthcare worker with PCR-confirmed SARS-CoV-2 infection or an uninfected control (not recorded which). The V and J segments used are TRBV28 and TRBJ2-4; a confident D gene designation cannot be given. The CDR3 protein: CASSLRRAALAKNIQYF. The nucleotide sequence is given as TGTGCCAGCAGCCTTCGACGTGCAGCGCTAGCCAAAAACATTCAGTACTTC. Outside the CDR3, residues come from the reference TRBV28 and TRBJ2-4 proteins, so the full variable domain is: DVKVTQSSRYLVKRTGEKVFLECVQDMDHENMFWYRQDPGLGLRLIYFSYDVKMKEKGDIPEGYSVSREKKERFSLILESASTNQTSMYLCASSLRRAALAKNIQYFGAGTRLSVL.